The 11 T cell receptor beta chains in this list originate from one sample, sequenced in a study of T cells in Graves' hyperthyroidism and ophthalmopathy. Amplified regions were TCR beta CDR3 sequences from RNA transcripts. HTBI primers were used for first-round RT-PCR of the TCR CDR3. TCRdb ran MiXCR on the multiplex PCR reads and lists one entry per CDR3 protein. The sample comprises hundreds of thousands of distinct CDR3 sequences, roughly 15% of which are singletons, and around 13% rests with the top ten. The sample consisted of blood. The receptors here all came from a woman aged 50 to 65 with Graves' ophthalmopathy.

This clonotype was observed many times. J is TRBJ1-1 and V is TRBV30, with D maybe TRBD1 (5 bases). The CDR3 loop spans 15 amino acids. V lost 2 bases and J 3 bases, leaving 16 bases between the germline ends. CDR1 GTSNPN and CDR2 SVGIG come from the germline V gene (reference sequence). The CDR3: CAWSKRGYLDTEAFF. DNA for the CDR3: TGTGCCTGGAGTAAAAGGGGCTACCTTGACACTGAAGCTTTCTTT.

This clonotype appeared many times. J is TRBJ2-1 and V is TRBV7-3; D gene ambiguous. The ends were cut back, 4 bases at V and 1 base at J, with 11 bases in the middle. The germline CDR1 and CDR2 sequences are SGHTA and FQGTGA. This CDR3 spans 15 amino acids. The CDR3 sequence: CASSYLSGSYNEQFF. The CDR3 nucleotides read TGTGCCAGCAGCTACCTCTCTGGGTCCTACAATGAGCAGTTCTTC.

This clonotype was detected only a few times. Being one base from a much bigger clone, this may be a read error. The rearrangement joins TRBV28 to TRBJ1-1; TRBD1 is a possible D gene (5 bases). V shed 6 bases and J shed 6 bases, with 20 bases lying between them. The CDR3 length is 15 residues. Germline V gives CDR1 MDHEN, CDR2 SYDVKM. The CDR3 spells CASSRPGELPSEAFF. As DNA, the CDR3 is TGTGCCAGCAGCCGTCCGGGGGAGCTTCCGTCTGAAGCTTTCTTT.

The sample holds many counts of this clonotype. The chain combines TRBV5-1 with TRBJ2-1; TRBD2 agrees at 13 bases. V lost 4 bases and J lost 6; bases outside the gene matches: 7. Germline V CDR1 and CDR2: SGHRS, YFSETQ. CDR3 size: 16 residues. The CDR3 reads CASSAGLAGSRNEQFF. The CDR3 DNA follows: TGCGCCAGCAGCGCGGGACTAGCGGGAAGTCGCAATGAGCAGTTCTTC.

The chain is built from TRBV4-3 and TRBJ2-2; D is unresolved. CDR1 is LGHNA and CDR2 is YSLEER in the germline V gene. V was trimmed by 9 bases and J by 0 bases, leaving 5 bases between them. The CDR3 has 12 amino acids. The CDR3 DNA sequence: TGCGCCAGTGGGGCGAACACCGGGGAGCTGTTTTTT. This sequence encodes CASGANTGELFF.

This clonotype turned up a few times. CDR3 coding DNA: TGTGCCAGCAGTTTATCGGAGCGGGGAACTTACAATGAGCAGTTCTTC. Amino acids: CASSLSERGTYNEQFF. This rearrangement joins TRBV28 to TRBJ2-1; 7 bases are a match to TRBD2. Unmatched junction bases numbered 7, after V lost 1 base and J lost 4 bases. The CDR3 is 16 amino acids. Looked up from germline, CDR1 is MDHEN and CDR2 is SYDVKM.

This clonotype was counted many times. The chain uses TRBV7-3 and TRBJ2-2, with unresolved D. Germline lookup yields CDR1 SGHTA and CDR2 FQGTGA. This CDR3 comprises 13 residues. V dropped 5 bases and J dropped 7 bases, with 11 bases sitting between them. CDR3 in DNA: TGTGCCAGCAGCCCCGTCCATTTCGGGGAGCTGTTTTTT. Translating it yields CASSPVHFGELFF.

The table lists this clonotype with a few counts. The chain links TRBV6-1 to TRBJ2-2; TRBD1 aligns across 9 bases. The CDR3 loop spans 17 amino acids. Germline assignment: CDR1 MNHNS and CDR2 SASEGT. The V gene end was trimmed by 5 bases and the J gene end by 7 bases; junction bases not matched to a gene: 14. The CDR3 region is CASSFRPGQGVVGELFF. CDR3 coding DNA: TGTGCCAGCAGTTTCCGACCGGGACAGGGAGTTGTCGGGGAGCTGTTTTTT.

In its sample, this clonotype was seen many times. The chain is built from TRBV6-1 and TRBJ2-1; tentatively, D is TRBD2 (5 bases). The V end lost 5 bases, the J end lost 4 bases, and 12 bases lay between the germline ends. The germline V gene has CDR1 MNHNS and CDR2 SASEGT. The length of the CDR3 is 14 residues. This CDR3 reads CASSYIGLYNEQFF. CDR3 sequence (DNA): TGTGCCAGCAGTTACATTGGACTTTACAATGAGCAGTTCTTC.

This clonotype was picked up a small number of times. The chain uses TRBV28 and TRBJ1-5; tentatively, D is TRBD1 (6 bases). The CDR3 runs 16 residues. Looked up from germline, CDR1 is MDHEN and CDR2 is SYDVKM. V shed 6 bases and J shed 1 base, with 16 bases lying between them. The CDR3 region is CASRDPGHRSNQPQHF. In DNA, the CDR3 is TGTGCCAGCAGGGACCCGGGACATCGGAGCAATCAGCCCCAGCATTTT.

This clonotype was picked up many times. The V call is TRBV7-6, the J call TRBJ2-3; D is uncertain. The ends were cut back, 5 bases at V and 2 bases at J, with 11 bases in the middle. This CDR3 has 14 residues. Germline V lookup: CDR1 SGHVS, CDR2 FNYEAQ. The CDR3 nucleotides are TGTGCCAGCAGCCCCGTGGGGTCCACAGATACGCAGTATTTT. As protein: CASSPVGSTDTQYF. The variable domain in full, completed from reference TRBV7-6 and TRBJ2-3, reads GAGVSQSPRYKVTKRGQDVALRCDPISGHVSLYWYRQALGQGPEFLTYFNYEAQQDKSGLPNDRFSAERPEGSISTLTIQRTEQRDSAMYRCASSPVGSTDTQYFGPGTRLTVL.